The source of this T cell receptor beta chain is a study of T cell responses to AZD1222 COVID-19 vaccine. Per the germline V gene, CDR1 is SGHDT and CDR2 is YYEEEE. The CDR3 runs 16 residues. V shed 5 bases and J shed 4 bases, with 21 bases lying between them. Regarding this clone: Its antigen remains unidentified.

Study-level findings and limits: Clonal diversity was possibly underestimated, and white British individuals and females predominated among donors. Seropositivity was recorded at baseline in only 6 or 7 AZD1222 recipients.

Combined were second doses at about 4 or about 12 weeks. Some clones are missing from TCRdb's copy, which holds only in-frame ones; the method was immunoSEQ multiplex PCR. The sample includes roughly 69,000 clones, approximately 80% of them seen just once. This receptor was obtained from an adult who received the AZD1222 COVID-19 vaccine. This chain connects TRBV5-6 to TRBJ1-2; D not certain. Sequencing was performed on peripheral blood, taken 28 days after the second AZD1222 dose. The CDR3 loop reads CASRPRGGRAGYGYTF. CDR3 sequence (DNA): TGTGCCAGCAGACCCCGGGGAGGGCGCGCAGGCTATGGCTACACCTTC.